The clone carrying this TCR beta chain is labeled as medium-sized. Its antigen is as yet unknown. The entry originates in a study of OX40 agonist ivuxolimab in advanced cancers. Study overall: Ivuxolimab, an antibody acting as an agonist of OX40 (CD134), was used to treat patients.

Regarding the study as a whole: In general, CD8+ T cells held more expanded clones than CD4+ did, on average.

The assay was immunoSEQ multiplex PCR, and TCRdb's table has in-frame clones only and misses some. The data contain tens of thousands of clones, about 90% of them seen just once; the ten biggest clones take up 3.8%. This clonotype was sampled from an adult with an advanced solid tumor such as melanoma, head and neck, liver or kidney cancer. The specimen was CD4+ or CD8+ T cells sorted from blood, collected in a trial of the OX40 agonist ivuxolimab.

CDR3 nucleotides: TGTGCCAGCAGCACAGGGGATAACAATCAGCCCCAGCATTTT. Translating gives CASSTGDNNQPQHF. The rearrangement joins TRBV6-6 to TRBJ1-5; 7 bases agree with TRBD1. Trimming took 6 bases from V and 3 from J; bases not matched to a gene: 5. There are 14 residues in the CDR3. In germline, CDR1 is MNHNY, CDR2 SVGAGI (reference sequence).